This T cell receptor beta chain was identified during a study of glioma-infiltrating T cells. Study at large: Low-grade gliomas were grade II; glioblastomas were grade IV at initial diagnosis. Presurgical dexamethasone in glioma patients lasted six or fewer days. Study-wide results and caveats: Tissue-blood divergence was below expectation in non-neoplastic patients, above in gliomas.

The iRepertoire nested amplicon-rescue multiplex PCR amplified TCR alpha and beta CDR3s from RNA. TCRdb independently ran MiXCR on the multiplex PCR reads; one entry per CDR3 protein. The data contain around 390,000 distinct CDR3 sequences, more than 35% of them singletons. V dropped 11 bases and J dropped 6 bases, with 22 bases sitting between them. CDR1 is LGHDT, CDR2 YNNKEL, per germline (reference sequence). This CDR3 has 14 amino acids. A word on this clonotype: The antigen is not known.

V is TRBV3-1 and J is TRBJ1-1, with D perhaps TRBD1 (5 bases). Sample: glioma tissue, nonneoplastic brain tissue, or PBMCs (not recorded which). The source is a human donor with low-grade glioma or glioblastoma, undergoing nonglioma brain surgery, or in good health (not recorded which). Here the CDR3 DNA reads TGTGCCTGGTGGCCCCCAGGGAGTTACGCTGAAGCTTTCTTT. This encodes CAWWPPGSYAEAFF.